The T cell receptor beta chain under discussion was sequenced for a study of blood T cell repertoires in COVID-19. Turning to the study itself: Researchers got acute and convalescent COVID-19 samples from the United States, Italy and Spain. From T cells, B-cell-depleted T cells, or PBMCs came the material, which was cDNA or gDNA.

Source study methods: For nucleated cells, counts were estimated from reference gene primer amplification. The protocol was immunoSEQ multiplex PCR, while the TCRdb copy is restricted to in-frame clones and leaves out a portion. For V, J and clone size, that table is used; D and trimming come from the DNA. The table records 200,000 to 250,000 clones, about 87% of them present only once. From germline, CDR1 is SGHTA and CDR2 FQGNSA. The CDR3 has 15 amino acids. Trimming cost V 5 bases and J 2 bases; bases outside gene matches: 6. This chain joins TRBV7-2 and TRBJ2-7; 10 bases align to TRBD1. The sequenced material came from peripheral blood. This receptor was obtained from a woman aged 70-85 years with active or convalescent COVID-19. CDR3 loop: CASSQLDRGAYEQYF. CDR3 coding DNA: TGTGCCAGCAGCCAATTGGACAGGGGGGCCTACGAGCAGTACTTC.